This TCR beta chain was profiled in a study of CD8+ T cells in alopecia areata. This CDR3 is built from 17 residues. Trimming pared 1 base from V and 1 base from J, leaving 15 bases between. The V gene's germline CDR1 is SGDLS and CDR2 YYNGEE. Sequencing used cDNA as its template, made by extracting RNA and reverse transcribing it. Sequenced by immunoSEQ multiplex PCR; TCRdb stores in-frame clones only, minus some. Here the sample spans around 270,000 clones, 55% to 75% being singletons. Treatment denoted: oral pan-JAK inhibitor, 5-10 mg twice daily. This material consisted of CD4+ T cells sorted from blood, taken at week 24, from a patient treated with tofacitinib. The sequence came from a human donor with alopecia areata. The rearrangement uses TRBV9 and TRBJ1-5; perhaps TRBD1 as D (5 bases). The CDR3 sequence is CASSVTSGESSNQPQHF. CDR3 sequence (DNA): TGTGCCAGCAGCGTAACTTCGGGGGAAAGCAGCAATCAGCCCCAGCATTTT.